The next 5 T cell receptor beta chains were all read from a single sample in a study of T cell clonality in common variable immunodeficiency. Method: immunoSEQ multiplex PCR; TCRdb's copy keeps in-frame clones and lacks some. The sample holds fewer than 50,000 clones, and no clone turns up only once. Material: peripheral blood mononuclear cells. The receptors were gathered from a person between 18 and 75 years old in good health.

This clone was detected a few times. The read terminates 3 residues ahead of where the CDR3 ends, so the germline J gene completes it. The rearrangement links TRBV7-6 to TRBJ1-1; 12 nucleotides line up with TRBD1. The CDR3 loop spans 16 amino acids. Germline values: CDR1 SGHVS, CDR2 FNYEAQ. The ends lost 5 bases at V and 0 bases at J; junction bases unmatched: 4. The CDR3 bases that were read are TGTGCCAGCAGCCAGGGACAGGGGGCCATGAACACTGAA. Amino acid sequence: CASSQGQGAMNTE. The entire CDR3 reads CASSQGQGAMNTEAFF.

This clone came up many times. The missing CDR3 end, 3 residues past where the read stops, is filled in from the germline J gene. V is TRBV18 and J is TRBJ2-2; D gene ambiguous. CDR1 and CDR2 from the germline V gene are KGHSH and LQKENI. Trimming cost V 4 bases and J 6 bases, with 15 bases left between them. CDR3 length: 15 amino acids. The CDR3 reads CASSHSQMKPGELFF. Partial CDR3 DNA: TGTGCCAGCTCACACAGCCAGATGAAACCCGGGGAG.

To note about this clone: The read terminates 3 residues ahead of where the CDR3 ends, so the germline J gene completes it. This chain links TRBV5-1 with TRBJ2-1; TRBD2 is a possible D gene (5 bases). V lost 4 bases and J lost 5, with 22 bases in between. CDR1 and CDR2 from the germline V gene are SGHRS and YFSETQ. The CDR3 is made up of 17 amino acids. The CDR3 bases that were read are TGCGCCAGCAGCCTCGGGGTCGCGGCCCCCCCCCACAATGAG. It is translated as CASSLGVAAPPHNE. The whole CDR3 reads CASSLGVAAPPHNEQFF.

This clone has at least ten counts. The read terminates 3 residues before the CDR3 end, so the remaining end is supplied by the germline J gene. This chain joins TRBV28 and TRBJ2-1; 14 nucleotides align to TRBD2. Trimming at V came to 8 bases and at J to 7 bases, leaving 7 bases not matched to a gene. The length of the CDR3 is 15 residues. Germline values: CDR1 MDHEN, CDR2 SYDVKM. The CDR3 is CASGLTSGRGNEQFF. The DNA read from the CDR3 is TGTGCCAGCGGTCTGACTAGCGGGAGGGGAAATGAG.

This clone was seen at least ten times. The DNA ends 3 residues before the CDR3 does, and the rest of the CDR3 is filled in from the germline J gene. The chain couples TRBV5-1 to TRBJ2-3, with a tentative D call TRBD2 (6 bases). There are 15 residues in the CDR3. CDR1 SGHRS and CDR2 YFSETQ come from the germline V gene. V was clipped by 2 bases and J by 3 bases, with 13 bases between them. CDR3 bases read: TGCGCCAGCAGCTTCGGGGGAGTGAGGACAGATACG. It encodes CASSFGGVRTDT. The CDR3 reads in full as CASSFGGVRTDTQYF.